This passage covers 18 T cell receptor beta chains from one sample sequenced in a study of T cell responses to AZD1222 COVID-19 vaccine. Sequenced by immunoSEQ multiplex PCR; TCRdb stores in-frame clones only, minus some. The sample has some 72,000 clones, 92% seen once. Sample: peripheral blood, taken on day 0 of MenACWY control vaccination. These receptors all come from an adult in good health.

The chain joins TRBV9 to TRBJ2-3; no reliable D call. Trimming pared 1 base from V and 5 bases from J, leaving 8 bases between. This CDR3 spans 13 amino acids. Germline CDR1 reads SGDLS; CDR2 reads YYNGEE. The CDR3 here is CASSVPRGDTQYF. The DNA of the CDR3 is TGTGCCAGCAGCGTACCCCGCGGAGATACGCAGTATTTT.

This chain links TRBV7-2 with TRBJ2-3; 8 bases line up with TRBD2. Germline CDR1 SGHTA, CDR2 FQGNSA. Trimming took 1 base from V and 7 from J; bases not matched to a gene: 4. This CDR3 spans 14 amino acids. CDR3 bases: TGTGCCAGCAGCTTAGGGGGCGGGAGGAATACGCAGTATTTT. It yields the protein CASSLGGGRNTQYF.

The V gene is TRBV9, the J gene TRBJ1-6; D gene unclear. CDR1 and CDR2 from the germline V gene are SGDLS and YYNGEE. The CDR3 runs 12 residues. V shed 3 bases and J shed 7 bases, with 5 bases lying between them. CDR3 residues: CASSGGNSPLHF. In nucleotides, the CDR3 is TGTGCCAGCAGCGGTGGCAATTCACCCCTCCACTTT. The variable domain in full, completed from reference TRBV9 and TRBJ1-6, reads DSGVTQTPKHLITATGQRVTLRCSPRSGDLSVYWYQQSLDQGLQFLIQYYNGEERAKGNILERFSAQQFPDLHSELNLSSLELGDSALYFCASSGGNSPLHFGNGTRLTVT.

J is TRBJ2-1 and V is TRBV7-2; D is ambiguous. CDR1 and CDR2 (germline): SGHTA, FQGNSA. Trimming removed 2 bases from V and 0 bases from J, with 11 bases in between. This CDR3 has 16 residues. CDR3 region: CASSLTASSSYNEQFF. The CDR3 nucleotides are TGTGCCAGCAGCTTAACAGCGTCGAGCTCCTACAATGAGCAGTTCTTC.

CDR3 in DNA: TGTGCCAGCAGAGCCTCTAGCGGGGTTTCCTACGAGCAGTACTTC. Translated, it gives CASRASSGVSYEQYF. The chain has TRBV6-5 and TRBJ2-7, with 9 bases aligning to TRBD2. Per germline, CDR1 MNHEY and CDR2 SVGAGI. This CDR3 contains 15 residues. V was pared by 6 bases and J by 1 base, with 7 bases of the junction left unmatched.

The chain recombines TRBV6-6 with TRBJ1-2; the D is unclear. V lost 6 bases and J lost 4, with 12 bases in between. CDR1 MNHNY and CDR2 SVGAGI come from the germline V gene (reference sequence). The CDR3 runs to 13 residues. In DNA form, the CDR3 reads TGTGCCAGCAGCGGTGTAGGTAGCTATGGCTACACCTTC. Protein: CASSGVGSYGYTF.

The V call is TRBV28, the J call TRBJ1-2, with D unresolved. V shed 7 bases and J shed 4 bases, with 10 bases lying between them. Germline V CDR1 and CDR2: MDHEN, SYDVKM. The CDR3 contains 12 residues. This CDR3 reads CASNSRSYGYTF. The CDR3 DNA sequence: TGTGCCAGCAACAGCCGGTCCTATGGCTACACCTTC.

The chain has TRBV19 and TRBJ1-2; tentatively, D is TRBD1 (6 bases). Germline CDR1 and CDR2: LNHDA and SQIVND (reference sequence). The V gene lost 6 bases and the J gene lost 8 bases, with 19 bases spanning the gap. The CDR3 is made up of 14 amino acids. As DNA, the CDR3 is TGTGCCAGTAGAACGTCCGGGACATCCGGCGGCTACACCTTC. This translates into CASRTSGTSGGYTF. Combining the CDR3 with reference TRBV19 and TRBJ1-2 gives the whole variable domain DGGITQSPKYLFRKEGQNVTLSCEQNLNHDAMYWYRQDPGQGLRLIYYSQIVNDFQKGDIAEGYSVSREKKESFPLTVTSAQKNPTAFYLCASRTSGTSGGYTFGSGTRLTVV.

This clone was seen a single time. The CDR3 loop reads CASKWGTEAFF. CDR3 DNA: TGTGCCAGCAAATGGGGCACTGAAGCTTTCTTT. The V call is TRBV6-5, the J call TRBJ1-1, with D unresolved. V lost 7 bases, J lost 4 bases, and 7 bases lay in between. CDR1 and CDR2 (germline): MNHEY, SVGAGI. The CDR3 length is 11 residues.

This chain's CDR3 is CASNRSGRGNTIYF. As DNA, the CDR3 is TGTGCCAGCAACCGTTCAGGGCGTGGAAACACCATATATTTT. The rearrangement joins TRBV28 to TRBJ1-3, with D perhaps TRBD1 (5 bases). CDR3 length: 14 residues. The V gene's germline CDR1 is MDHEN and CDR2 SYDVKM. With 7 bases removed from V and 3 bases from J, the gap between germline ends came to 13 bases.

This clone was seen more than once but under ten times. The chain joins TRBV3-1 (or the pseudogene TRBV3-2) to TRBJ2-7, with D perhaps TRBD1 (8 bases). The CDR3 spans 13 residues. Trimming shortened V by 4 bases and J by 5 bases, and 12 bases separated the two germline ends. Germline CDR1 and CDR2: LGHDT and YNNKEL (reference sequence). CDR3 sequence reads: CASSRTGRDEQYF. CDR3 bases: TGTGCCAGCAGCCGGACAGGGAGGGACGAGCAGTACTTC.

This clone has a handful of counts. The chain links TRBV2 to TRBJ2-3, with D perhaps TRBD2 (6 bases). Germline V gene sequence: CDR1 SNHLY, CDR2 FYNNEI. Trimming took off 6 bases at V and 0 bases at J, with 10 bases between the two ends. The CDR3 length is 14 residues. The CDR3 coding sequence is TGTGCCAGCAGAGGAGGGGTAAGCACAGATACGCAGTATTTT. It is translated as CASRGGVSTDTQYF.

CDR3 loop: CASSEGGPSSYEQYF. For the CDR3, the DNA is TGTGCCAGTAGTGAGGGGGGGCCCAGCTCCTACGAGCAGTACTTC. The V call is TRBV19, the J call TRBJ2-7, with a tentative D call TRBD2 (7 bases). In germline, CDR1 is LNHDA, CDR2 SQIVND (reference sequence). V was trimmed by 5 bases and J by 0 bases, leaving 14 bases between them. The CDR3 sequence is 15 residues long.

The chain joins TRBV5-1 to TRBJ1-2; D possibly corresponds to TRBD1 (6 bases). The CDR3 is 16 residues long. Deletions cut 0 bases from V and 0 bases from J, with 12 bases between. The germline V gene encodes CDR1 SGHRS and CDR2 YFSETQ. CDR3 coding DNA: TGCGCCAGCAGCTTGGAGATACAGGGACCTAACTATGGCTACACCTTC. It codes for CASSLEIQGPNYGYTF.

The chain combines TRBV6-5 with TRBJ2-5, with D possibly TRBD1 on 5 matching bases. This CDR3 contains 13 residues. Germline V gene data show CDR1 as MNHEY and CDR2 as SVGAGI. The V end lost 6 bases, the J end lost 2 bases, and 10 bases lay between the germline ends. CDR3 coding DNA: TGTGCCAGCAGCGGACACTTACAAGAGACCCAGTACTTC. Translation: CASSGHLQETQYF.

The chain uses TRBV9 and TRBJ2-4; tentatively, D is TRBD2 (5 bases). V shed 9 bases and J shed 2 bases, with 21 bases lying between them. The CDR3 sequence is 16 residues long. CDR1 SGDLS and CDR2 YYNGEE come from the germline V gene. The CDR3 sequence is CATQSGKGETKNIQYF. CDR3 sequence (DNA): TGTGCCACCCAATCCGGGAAGGGCGAAACCAAAAACATTCAGTACTTC.

V and J are TRBV15 and TRBJ1-6; 8 bases fit TRBD1. Germline values: CDR1 LNHNV, CDR2 YYDKDF (reference sequence). V dropped 1 base and J dropped 10; count of bases not matched to a gene: 12. The CDR3 is 17 amino acids. CDR3 amino acids: CATSRAPRTGLGSPLHF. In DNA, the CDR3 is TGTGCCACCAGCAGAGCTCCAAGGACAGGGCTGGGGTCACCCCTCCACTTT.

This chain links TRBV10-3 with TRBJ2-7, with TRBD2 matching 7 bases. This CDR3 comprises 15 residues. The V and J ends lost 2 bases and 6 bases, in that order; junction bases with no gene match: 10. Germline assignment: CDR1 ENHRY and CDR2 SYGVKD. In nucleotides, the CDR3 is TGTGCCATCAGTGAGGATGAGGGAGGGATCTCCGAGCAGTACTTC. It codes for CAISEDEGGISEQYF.